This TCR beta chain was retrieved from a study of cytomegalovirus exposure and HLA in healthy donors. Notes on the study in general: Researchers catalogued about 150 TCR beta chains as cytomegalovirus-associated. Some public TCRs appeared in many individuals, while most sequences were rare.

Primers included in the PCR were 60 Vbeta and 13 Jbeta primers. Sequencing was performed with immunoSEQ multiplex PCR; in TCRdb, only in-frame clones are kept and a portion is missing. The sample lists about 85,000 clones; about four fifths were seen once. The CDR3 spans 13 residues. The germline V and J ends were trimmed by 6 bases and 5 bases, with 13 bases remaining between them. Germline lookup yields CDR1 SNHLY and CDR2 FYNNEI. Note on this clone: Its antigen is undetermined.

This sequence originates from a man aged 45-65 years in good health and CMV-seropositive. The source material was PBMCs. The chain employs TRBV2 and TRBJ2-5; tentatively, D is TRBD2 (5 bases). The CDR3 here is CASRTPRVETQYF. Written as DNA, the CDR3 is TGTGCCAGCAGGACGCCGAGGGTGGAGACCCAGTACTTC.